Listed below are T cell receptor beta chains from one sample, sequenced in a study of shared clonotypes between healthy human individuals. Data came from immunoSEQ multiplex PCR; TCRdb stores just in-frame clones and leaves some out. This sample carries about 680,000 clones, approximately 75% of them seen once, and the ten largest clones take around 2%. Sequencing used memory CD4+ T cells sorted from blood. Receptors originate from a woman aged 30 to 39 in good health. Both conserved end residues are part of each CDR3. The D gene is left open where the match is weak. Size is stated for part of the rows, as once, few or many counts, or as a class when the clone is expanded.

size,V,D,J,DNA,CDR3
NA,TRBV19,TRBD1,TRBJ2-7,TGTGCCAGTACCCAAGGGAGACAGGGAACCTACGAGCAGTACTTC,CASTQGRQGTYEQYF
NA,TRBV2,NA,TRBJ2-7,TGTGCCAGCAGTGACAGGAGACCCCCCGCCTACGAGCAGTACTTC,CASSDRRPPAYEQYF
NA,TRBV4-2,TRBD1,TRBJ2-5,TGTGCCAGCAGCCAGGGACAGACTCTCCAAGAGACCCAGTACTTC,CASSQGQTLQETQYF
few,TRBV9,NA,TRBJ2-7,TGTGCCAGCAGCGCGGACACCCCTCCGTACGAGCAGTACTTC,CASSADTPPYEQYF
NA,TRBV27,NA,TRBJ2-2,TGTGCCAGCAGGGTTAGCTGGAACACCGGGGAGCTGTTTTTT,CASRVSWNTGELFF
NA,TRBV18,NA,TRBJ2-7,TGTGCCAGCTCACCAACCGGGGACGAGCAGTACTTC,CASSPTGDEQYF
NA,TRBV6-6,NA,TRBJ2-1,TGTGCCAGCAGTTACTCGCCGGAGGCCTACAATGAGCAGTTCTTC,CASSYSPEAYNEQFF
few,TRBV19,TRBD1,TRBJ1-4,TGTGCCAGTAGTCTTCAAGACAGGGCAACTAATGAAAAACTGTTTTTT,CASSLQDRATNEKLFF
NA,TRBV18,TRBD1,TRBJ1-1,TGTGCCAGCTCACCACGGCAGGGGGCGGTGAACACTGAAGCTTTCTTT,CASSPRQGAVNTEAFF
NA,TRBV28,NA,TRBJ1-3,TGTGCCAGCAGACGAGGGGGAAACACCATATATTTT,CASRRGGNTIYF
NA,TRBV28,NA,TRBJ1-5,TGTGCCAGCAGTTTCGGTGTGGGGCCCCAGCATTTT,CASSFGVGPQHF
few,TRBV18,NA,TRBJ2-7,TGTGCCAGCTCACCACCTCCGGGACACGAGCAGTACTTC,CASSPPPGHEQYF
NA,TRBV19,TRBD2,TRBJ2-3,TGTGCCAGTAGTCTGCAGACTAGCGGGAGGGACGAAAGGACAGATACGCAGTATTTT,CASSLQTSGRDERTDTQYF
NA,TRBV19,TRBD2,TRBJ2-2,TGTGCCAGTAGTATCATAGCGGGGTCGAACACCGGGGAGCTGTTTTTT,CASSIIAGSNTGELFF
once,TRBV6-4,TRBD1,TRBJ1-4,TGTGCCAGCAGTGACTATCGGACAGGCAATGAAAAACTGTTTTTT,CASSDYRTGNEKLFF
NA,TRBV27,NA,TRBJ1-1,TGTGCCAGCCAACGAAGTGGTCGGCCTGAAGCTTTCTTT,CASQRSGRPEAFF
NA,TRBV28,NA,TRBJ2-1,TGTGCCAGCAGGCAGGGGAATGAAGTTTTCAATGAGCAGTTCTTC,CASRQGNEVFNEQFF
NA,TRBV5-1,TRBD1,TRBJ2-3,TGCGCCAGCAGCTTGAACGACAGGGTAAACACAGATACGCAGTATTTT,CASSLNDRVNTDTQYF
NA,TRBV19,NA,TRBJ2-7,TGTGCCAGTAAGCAGGGGATAGGGGACGAGCAGTACTTC,CASKQGIGDEQYF
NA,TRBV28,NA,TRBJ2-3,TGTGCCAGCAGAGATGGACAAGGCACAGATACGCAGTATTTT,CASRDGQGTDTQYF
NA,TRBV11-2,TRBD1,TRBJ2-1,TGTGCCAGCAGCGCGCCGGACAGGGGTTTTCGGTACAATGAGCAGTTCTTC,CASSAPDRGFRYNEQFF
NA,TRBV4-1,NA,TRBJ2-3,TGCGCCAGCAGCGGTCAGGTATCTGGCGGGATCGACACAGATACGCAGTATTTT,CASSGQVSGGIDTDTQYF
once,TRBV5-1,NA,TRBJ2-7,TGCGCCAGCAGCTATGTACCACAGGGAGAGGAGCAGTACTTC,CASSYVPQGEEQYF
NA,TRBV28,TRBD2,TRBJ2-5,TGTGCCAGCAGTTCGCCGGGACTAGCGGGAGAAGAGACCCAGTACTTC,CASSSPGLAGEETQYF
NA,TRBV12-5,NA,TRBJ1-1,TGTGCTAGTGGTTTGGTACTAACCAAAGGAGTGAACACTGAAGCTTTCTTT,CASGLVLTKGVNTEAFF
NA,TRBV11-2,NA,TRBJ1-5,TGTGCCAGCAGCTTAGTTACCGGCCGCAATCAGCCCCAGCATTTT,CASSLVTGRNQPQHF
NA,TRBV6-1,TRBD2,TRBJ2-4,TGTGCCAGCAGCGGCCGGGGGGATTCCAAAAACATTCAGTACTTC,CASSGRGDSKNIQYF